These 24 T cell receptor beta chains originate from one sample sequenced in a study of cytomegalovirus exposure and HLA in healthy donors (dated by TCRdb to 2016 to 2017). Library method: the immunoSEQ multiplex PCR assay. This immuneACCESS table, as held by TCRdb, lists in-frame sequences with V and J called but not all clones. Of the missing ones, under half trace to an unresolved V gene in checked studies; the others have no known cause. The sample table lists about 180,000 clones, around nine tenths of them with a count of one. In total, the top ten clones hold less than 3.5% of the sample. Sequencing used PBMCs. The receptors were sampled from a man aged 18 to 30 in good health and CMV-seropositive.

The chain joins TRBV18 to TRBJ2-5, with 10 nucleotides matching TRBD1. The V gene's germline CDR1 is KGHSH and CDR2 LQKENI. The CDR3 contains 16 residues. V lost 2 bases to trimming and J lost 5 bases; unmatched junction nucleotides: 8. As DNA, the CDR3 is TGTGCCAGCTCACCAGCGAGACAGGGGGCTGGGGAGACCCAGTACTTC. Translating gives CASSPARQGAGETQYF. The full variable domain, its missing parts supplied by reference TRBV18 and TRBJ2-5, is NAGVMQNPRHLVRRRGQEARLRCSPMKGHSHVYWYRQLPEEGLKFMVYLQKENIIDESGMPKERFSAEFPKEGPSILRIQQVVRGDSAAYFCASSPARQGAGETQYFGPGTRLLVL.

The V gene is TRBV2, the J gene TRBJ2-7; 11 bases are shared with TRBD1. V was pared by 4 bases and J by 1 base, with 9 bases of the junction left unmatched. Germline-derived CDR1 and CDR2 are SNHLY and FYNNEI. This CDR3 is built from 17 residues. The DNA of the CDR3 is TGTGCCAGCAGTGTCCCCAACCGGGACAGGGGGTCCTACGAGCAGTACTTC. Amino acid sequence: CASSVPNRDRGSYEQYF.

The chain is built from TRBV29-1 and TRBJ2-7; possibly TRBD1 for D (6 bases). CDR1 is SQVTM and CDR2 is ANQGSEA in the germline V gene. CDR3 length: 14 amino acids. V was clipped by 1 base and J by 3 bases, with 13 bases between them. The CDR3 loop reads CSVEGGHPSYEQYF. As DNA, the CDR3 is TGCAGCGTTGAAGGGGGACATCCCAGCTACGAGCAGTACTTC.

The chain joins TRBV18 to TRBJ2-2; D might be TRBD1 (7 bases). V dropped 6 bases and J dropped 0 bases, with 23 bases sitting between them. The CDR3 is 19 amino acids. Germline loops: CDR1 KGHSH, CDR2 LQKENI. The CDR3: CASSPLTRGESSNTGELFF. The CDR3 region has the DNA TGTGCCAGCTCGCCCTTGACCAGGGGGGAATCTTCGAACACCGGGGAGCTGTTTTTT. The full variable domain, with the rest looked up from reference TRBV18 and TRBJ2-2, is NAGVMQNPRHLVRRRGQEARLRCSPMKGHSHVYWYRQLPEEGLKFMVYLQKENIIDESGMPKERFSAEFPKEGPSILRIQQVVRGDSAAYFCASSPLTRGESSNTGELFFGEGSRLTVL.

This chain joins TRBV27 and TRBJ2-3, with D perhaps TRBD2 (7 bases). The CDR3 sequence is 13 residues long. Germline V lookup: CDR1 MNHEY, CDR2 SMNVEV (reference sequence). V was cut by 9 bases and J by 4 bases, with 14 bases left in between. The CDR3 loop is CASRTRGADTQYF. As DNA, the CDR3 is TGTGCCAGTCGGACTAGGGGGGCAGATACGCAGTATTTT.

The rearrangement joins TRBV7-2 to TRBJ1-2, with TRBD1 identical over 7 bases. The CDR3 is 14 residues long. Germline-derived CDR1 and CDR2 are SGHTA and FQGNSA. V lost 5 bases and J lost 8; bases outside the gene matches: 11. The DNA for the CDR3 is TGTGCCAGCAGCCTGGGACAGACCCCTATGGGCTACACCTTC. Residues: CASSLGQTPMGYTF.

The sample holds a few counts of this clone. DNA for the CDR3: TGTGCCAGCAGTGCAGGGACAGGACCCCGTGAAGCTTTCTTT. This codes for CASSAGTGPREAFF. The chain joins TRBV28 to TRBJ1-1; 8 positions match TRBD1. Trimming cost V 5 bases and J 7 bases; bases outside gene matches: 9. In germline, CDR1 is MDHEN, CDR2 SYDVKM. The CDR3 has 14 amino acids.

The V and J genes are TRBV18 and TRBJ2-7, with 9 positions matching TRBD1. The V segment lost 2 bases and the J segment 5 bases; nucleotides outside the gene matches: 7. The CDR3 length is 15 residues. The V gene's germline CDR1 is KGHSH and CDR2 LQKENI. For the CDR3, the DNA is TGTGCCAGCTCACCAGGGACAGGGTCGGGAGACGAGCAGTACTTC. Its protein is CASSPGTGSGDEQYF.

The chain joins TRBV19 to TRBJ2-2, with 8 nucleotides matching TRBD1. The CDR3 length is 14 residues. CDR1 and CDR2 (germline): LNHDA, SQIVND (reference sequence). Losses at the gene ends were 9 bases for V and 6 bases for J; bases not matched to a gene: 9. CDR3 sequence reads: CASQRDRWAGELFF. CDR3 in DNA: TGTGCCAGCCAGAGGGACAGGTGGGCCGGGGAGCTGTTTTTT.

V and J are TRBV30 and TRBJ1-1, with D maybe TRBD1 (6 bases). Germline CDR1 is GTSNPN and CDR2 is SVGIG (reference sequence). The CDR3 totals 15 residues. The V end was cut by 1 base, the J end by 1 base, with 13 bases between. The CDR3 spells CAWSGRGGTNTEAFF. CDR3 coding DNA: TGTGCCTGGAGTGGCAGGGGCGGCACGAACACTGAAGCTTTCTTT.

The chain combines TRBV4-1 with TRBJ2-7, with TRBD2 as a possible D gene (6 bases). V gave up 4 bases and J gave up 5 bases, with 6 bases separating them. The CDR3 consists of 11 residues. Germline assignment: CDR1 MGHRA and CDR2 YSYEKL. CDR3 in amino acids: CASSRGDEQYF. The CDR3 DNA is TGCGCCAGCAGCCGGGGGGACGAGCAGTACTTC.

By frequency in the sample, this clone is medium-sized. This chain uses TRBV4-3 with TRBJ2-6; D may be TRBD1 (5 bases). This CDR3 comprises 16 residues. Germline V gene data show CDR1 as LGHNA and CDR2 as YSLEER. V was pared by 1 base and J by 0 bases, with 7 bases between. Here the CDR3 reads CASSQAQGSGANVLTF. The CDR3 DNA reads TGCGCCAGCAGCCAAGCTCAGGGCTCTGGGGCCAACGTCCTGACTTTC.

The chain has TRBV5-6 and TRBJ2-6, with D uncertain. This CDR3 region has 15 residues. V lost 2 bases and J lost 0, with 6 bases in between. Germline assignment: CDR1 SGHDT and CDR2 YYEEEE. The CDR3 DNA follows: TGTGCCAGCAGCTTCGGGTACTCTGGGGCCAACGTCCTGACTTTC. Translation: CASSFGYSGANVLTF.

This rearrangement joins TRBV4-2 to TRBJ1-1; D is possibly TRBD1 (6 bases). The germline CDR1 and CDR2 sequences are LGHNA and YNFKEQ. The CDR3 runs to 16 residues. Deletions cut 1 base from V and 0 bases from J, with 12 bases between. Here the CDR3 reads CASSQGAGTLNTEAFF. The CDR3 DNA reads TGTGCCAGCAGCCAAGGGGCCGGGACATTGAACACTGAAGCTTTCTTT.

There are a few counts of this clone. This chain uses TRBV5-1 with TRBJ2-7; the match to TRBD1 covers 10 bases. CDR3 length: 14 residues. V trimming: 0 bases; J trimming: 3 bases; junction bases outside the gene matches: 0. Germline values: CDR1 SGHRS, CDR2 YFSETQ. The CDR3 here is CASSLGTGGYEQYF. The CDR3 region has the DNA TGCGCCAGCAGCTTGGGGACAGGGGGCTACGAGCAGTACTTC.

This clone was counted once. The chain uses TRBV6-4 and TRBJ2-7; 14 nucleotides align to TRBD2. With 10 bases clipped from V and 6 bases from J, the junction kept 11 bases outside the gene matches. The CDR3 has 15 residues. Germline CDR1 MRHNA, CDR2 SNTAGT. Here the CDR3 reads CATRRLAGGPGEQYF. CDR3 sequence (DNA): TGTGCCACTCGGAGACTAGCGGGAGGGCCGGGCGAGCAGTACTTC.

This chain uses TRBV18 with TRBJ2-7; a possible D gene is TRBD1 (6 bases). Per germline, CDR1 KGHSH and CDR2 LQKENI. V lost 2 bases and J 2 bases, leaving 7 bases between the germline ends. The CDR3 is 13 residues long. The CDR3 sequence: CASSPTGTYEQYF. The CDR3 DNA reads as TGTGCCAGCTCACCAACAGGGACCTACGAGCAGTACTTC. Full variable domain (remainder filled in from reference TRBV18 and TRBJ2-7): NAGVMQNPRHLVRRRGQEARLRCSPMKGHSHVYWYRQLPEEGLKFMVYLQKENIIDESGMPKERFSAEFPKEGPSILRIQQVVRGDSAAYFCASSPTGTYEQYFGPGTRLTVT.

The chain couples TRBV29-1 to TRBJ2-5; TRBD2 matches at 13 bases. Germline CDR1 is SQVTM and CDR2 is ANQGSEA. J was trimmed by 5 bases and V by 2 bases; bases with no gene match: 5. The CDR3 is 15 amino acids. The CDR3 sequence: CSVESTSGRWETQYF. In nucleotides, the CDR3 is TGCAGCGTTGAATCGACTAGCGGGAGGTGGGAGACCCAGTACTTC.

The chain recombines TRBV2 with TRBJ2-7, with a possible D match to TRBD1 (5 bases). V lost 7 bases and J 4 bases, leaving 20 bases between the germline ends. The CDR3 contains 15 residues. The germline CDR1 and CDR2 sequences are SNHLY and FYNNEI. CDR3: CASIETATAIYEQYF. The CDR3 DNA follows: TGTGCCAGCATTGAGACAGCCACCGCCATTTACGAGCAGTACTTC.

This chain joins TRBV6-1 and TRBJ1-2; D remains ambiguous. The germline V gene encodes CDR1 MNHNS and CDR2 SASEGT. This CDR3 is built from 14 residues. Trimming shortened V by 0 bases and J by 4 bases, and 9 bases separated the two germline ends. The CDR3 spells CASSEAPTSYGYTF. Here the CDR3 DNA reads TGTGCCAGCAGTGAAGCCCCCACGAGCTATGGCTACACCTTC.

CDR3 in DNA: TGTGCCATCAGTCAAACACTACAGGGGAGTCAGCCCCAGCATTTT. Encoded protein: CAISQTLQGSQPQHF. V is TRBV10-3 and J is TRBJ1-5; 7 bases match TRBD1. The J segment lost 6 bases and the V segment lost 5 bases, leaving 10 bases of the junction unmatched. The CDR3 covers 15 residues. The germline V gene encodes CDR1 ENHRY and CDR2 SYGVKD.

V gene TRBV28 combines with J gene TRBJ2-1, with 12 bases that match TRBD1. V lost 4 bases to trimming and J lost 0 bases; unmatched junction nucleotides: 22. Per germline, CDR1 MDHEN and CDR2 SYDVKM. This CDR3 has 23 amino acids. CDR3 coding DNA: TGTGCCAGCAGTTACTCCACCTCGGGACAGGGGGCGAATTTTTTATACTCCTACAATGAGCAGTTCTTC. As protein: CASSYSTSGQGANFLYSYNEQFF.

The rearrangement joins TRBV18 to TRBJ2-7; D ambiguous. This CDR3 has 11 residues. Per the germline V gene, CDR1 is KGHSH and CDR2 is LQKENI. Trimming cost V 3 bases and J 4 bases, with 4 bases left between them. This CDR3 reads CASSPKYEQYF. The CDR3 DNA reads TGTGCCAGCTCACCCAAATACGAGCAGTACTTC.

The chain has TRBV7-9 and TRBJ2-7, with a weak D call TRBD1 (5 bases). Germline V gene sequence: CDR1 SEHNR, CDR2 FQNEAQ (reference sequence). The V end lost 6 bases, the J end lost 7 bases, and 10 bases lay between the germline ends. The CDR3 runs to 11 residues. The CDR3 spells CASRAGQEQYF. The CDR3 bases are TGTGCCAGCAGGGCAGGGCAAGAGCAGTACTTC.